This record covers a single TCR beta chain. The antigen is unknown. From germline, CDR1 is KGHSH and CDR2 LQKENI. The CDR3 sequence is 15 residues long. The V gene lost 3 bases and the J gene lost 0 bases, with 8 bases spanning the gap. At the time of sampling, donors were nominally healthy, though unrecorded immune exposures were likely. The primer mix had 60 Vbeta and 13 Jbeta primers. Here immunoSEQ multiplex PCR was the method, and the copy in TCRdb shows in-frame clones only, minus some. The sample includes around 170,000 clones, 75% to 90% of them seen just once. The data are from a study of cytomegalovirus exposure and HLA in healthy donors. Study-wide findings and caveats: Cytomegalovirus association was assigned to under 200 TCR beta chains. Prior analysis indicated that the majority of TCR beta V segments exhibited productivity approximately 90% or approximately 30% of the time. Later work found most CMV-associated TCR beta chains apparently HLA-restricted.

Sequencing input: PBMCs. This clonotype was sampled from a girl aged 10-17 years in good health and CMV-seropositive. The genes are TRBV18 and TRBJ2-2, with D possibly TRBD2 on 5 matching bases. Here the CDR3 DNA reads TGTGCCAGCTCACCGTCTAGCACGAACACCGGGGAGCTGTTTTTT. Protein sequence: CASSPSSTNTGELFF.